This TCR beta chain is from a study of T cell responses to AZD1222 COVID-19 vaccine. Study-level points and caveats: Within unmutated variant regions lay the reported targets of nearly half of spike-specific TCRs. Females outnumbered males among donors, who were mostly white British; clonal diversity was possibly underestimated. Two AZD1222 doses significantly raised spike-specific TCR breadth and depth over controls.

TCRdb keeps only in-frame clones here, not all; method: immunoSEQ multiplex PCR. Here the sample spans some 200,000 clones, approximately 89% being singletons. In germline, CDR1 is MNHEY, CDR2 SVGAGI. The V gene lost 2 bases and the J gene lost 3 bases, with 10 bases spanning the gap. CDR3 length: 14 residues. With regard to this clone: Its antigen is not known.

The sample was peripheral blood, taken 28 days after the second AZD1222 dose. The V and J genes are TRBV6-5 and TRBJ2-5; unclear D gene. This TCR was recovered from an adult who received the AZD1222 COVID-19 vaccine. CDR3 in amino acids: CASSYGVSEETQYF. The CDR3 coding sequence is TGTGCCAGCAGTTACGGGGTGAGCGAAGAGACCCAGTACTTC.